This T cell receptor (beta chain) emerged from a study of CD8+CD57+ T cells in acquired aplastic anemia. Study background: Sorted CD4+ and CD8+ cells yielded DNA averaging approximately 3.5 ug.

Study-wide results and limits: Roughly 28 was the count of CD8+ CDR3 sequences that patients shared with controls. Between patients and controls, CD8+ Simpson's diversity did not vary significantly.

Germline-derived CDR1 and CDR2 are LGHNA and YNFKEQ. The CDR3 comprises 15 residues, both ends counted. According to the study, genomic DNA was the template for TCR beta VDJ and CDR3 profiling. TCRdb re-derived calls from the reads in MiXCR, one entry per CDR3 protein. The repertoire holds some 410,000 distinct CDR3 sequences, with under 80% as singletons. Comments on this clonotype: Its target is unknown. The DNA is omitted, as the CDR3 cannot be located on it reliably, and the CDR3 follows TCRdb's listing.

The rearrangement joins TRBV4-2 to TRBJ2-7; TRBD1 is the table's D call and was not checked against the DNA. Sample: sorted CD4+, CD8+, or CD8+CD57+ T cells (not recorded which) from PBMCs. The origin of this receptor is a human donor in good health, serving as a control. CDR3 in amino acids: CASSFAGGNTGELYF.